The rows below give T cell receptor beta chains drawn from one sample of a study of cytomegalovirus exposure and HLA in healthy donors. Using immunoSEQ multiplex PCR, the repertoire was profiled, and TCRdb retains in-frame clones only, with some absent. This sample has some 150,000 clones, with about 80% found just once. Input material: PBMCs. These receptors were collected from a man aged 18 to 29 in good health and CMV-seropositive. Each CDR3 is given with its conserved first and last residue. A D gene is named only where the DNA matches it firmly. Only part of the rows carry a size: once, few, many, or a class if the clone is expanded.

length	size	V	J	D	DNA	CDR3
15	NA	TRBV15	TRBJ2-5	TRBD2	TGTGCCACCAGCAGAGATCTGAGCGGGGGGCAGACCCAGTACTTC	CATSRDLSGGQTQYF
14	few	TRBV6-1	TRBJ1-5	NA	TGTGCCAGCAGCCCAGACGGCGGGAATCAGCCCCAGCATTTT	CASSPDGGNQPQHF
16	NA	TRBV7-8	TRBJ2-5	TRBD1	TGTGCCAGCAGCTTAGCCTTGACAGGGTGGGCGGAGACCCAGTACTTC	CASSLALTGWAETQYF
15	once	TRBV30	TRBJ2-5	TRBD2	TGTGCCTGGAGTGCGGCGGGAGAACGAAAAGAGACCCAGTACTTC	CAWSAAGERKETQYF
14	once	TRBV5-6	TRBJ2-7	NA	TGTGCCAGCAGCCCCCGACTGATCTCCTACGAGCAGTACTTC	CASSPRLISYEQYF
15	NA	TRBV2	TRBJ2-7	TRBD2	TGTGCCAGCAGTCGACTAGCGGGAGTGGTCGACGAGCAGTACTTC	CASSRLAGVVDEQYF
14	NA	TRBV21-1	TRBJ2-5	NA	TGTGCCAGCAGGCGAATTCCATTGCGGGAGACCCAGTACTTC	CASRRIPLRETQYF
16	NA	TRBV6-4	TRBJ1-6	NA	TGTGCCAGCAGTGAAAACGGCAGGTCCTATAATTCACCCCTCCACTTT	CASSENGRSYNSPLHF
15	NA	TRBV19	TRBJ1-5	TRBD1	TGTGCCAGTAGCGGGACAGGGAGAGTAGGTCAGCCCCAGCATTTT	CASSGTGRVGQPQHF
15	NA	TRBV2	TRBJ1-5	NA	TGTGCCAGCAGTGAAGAGAGGGTACTGCGACAGCCCCAGCATTTT	CASSEERVLRQPQHF
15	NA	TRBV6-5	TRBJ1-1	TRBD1	TGTGCCAGCAGTTACCGTCCGGGACAGGTCGCTGAAGCTTTCTTT	CASSYRPGQVAEAFF
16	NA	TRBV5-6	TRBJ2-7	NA	TGTGCCAGCAGCTGGAGTAGCGAACGCTCAACCTACGAGCAGTACTTC	CASSWSSERSTYEQYF
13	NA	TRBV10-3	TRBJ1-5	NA	TGTGACATCAGTGGGGGCAACGATCAGCCCCAGCATTTT	CDISGGNDQPQHF
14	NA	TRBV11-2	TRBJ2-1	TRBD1	TGTGCCAGCAGCACGCGACAGGGTTACAATGAGCAGTTCTTC	CASSTRQGYNEQFF
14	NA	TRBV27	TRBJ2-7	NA	TGTGCCAGCAGTTACCAGGGGCAGGCCTACGAGCAGTACTTC	CASSYQGQAYEQYF
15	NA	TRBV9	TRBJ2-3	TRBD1	TGTGCCAGCAGCGTAGGGGGACAGGGGTCAGATACGCAGTATTTT	CASSVGGQGSDTQYF
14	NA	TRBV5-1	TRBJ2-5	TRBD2	TGCGCCAGTAACCCTAGCGGAAGACAAGAGACCCAGTACTTC	CASNPSGRQETQYF
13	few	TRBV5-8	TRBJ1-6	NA	TGTGCCACCCAAGGACAGCTTAATTCACCCCTCCACTTT	CATQGQLNSPLHF
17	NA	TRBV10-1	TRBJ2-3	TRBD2	TGCGCCAGCAGTGAGGCGGGACTAGCGGGGCCCACAGATACGCAGTATTTT	CASSEAGLAGPTDTQYF
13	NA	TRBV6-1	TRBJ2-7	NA	TGTGCCAGCAGTATCCGGGACTTTTACGAGCAGTACTTC	CASSIRDFYEQYF
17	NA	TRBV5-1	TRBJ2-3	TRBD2	TGCGCCAGCAGCTTGGGAGCGGGGGCTACTAGCACAGATACGCAGTATTTT	CASSLGAGATSTDTQYF
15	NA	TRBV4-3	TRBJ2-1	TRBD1	TGCGCCAGCAGCCAAACCGACAGGGGTCACAATGAGCAGTTCTTC	CASSQTDRGHNEQFF
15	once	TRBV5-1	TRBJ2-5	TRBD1	TGCGCCAGCTCACTGGGACAGACCTACCAAGAGACCCAGTACTTC	CASSLGQTYQETQYF
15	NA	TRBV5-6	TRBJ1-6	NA	TGTGCCAGCAGCTTGTTGGACACCTATAATTCACCCCTCCACTTT	CASSLLDTYNSPLHF
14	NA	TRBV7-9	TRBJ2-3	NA	TGTGCCAGCAGCTTAGCGGTGACTGGAGATACGCAGTATTTT	CASSLAVTGDTQYF
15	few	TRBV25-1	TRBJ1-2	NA	TGTGCCAGCAGCTCAGGGAACGGTTATAACTATGGCTACACCTTC	CASSSGNGYNYGYTF
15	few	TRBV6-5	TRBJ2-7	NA	TGTGCCAGCAGTTACTCCGGCAGGGGCTCCTACGAGCAGTACTTC	CASSYSGRGSYEQYF
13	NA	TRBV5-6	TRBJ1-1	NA	TGTGCCAGCAGCAATACAGCAAACACTGAAGCTTTCTTT	CASSNTANTEAFF